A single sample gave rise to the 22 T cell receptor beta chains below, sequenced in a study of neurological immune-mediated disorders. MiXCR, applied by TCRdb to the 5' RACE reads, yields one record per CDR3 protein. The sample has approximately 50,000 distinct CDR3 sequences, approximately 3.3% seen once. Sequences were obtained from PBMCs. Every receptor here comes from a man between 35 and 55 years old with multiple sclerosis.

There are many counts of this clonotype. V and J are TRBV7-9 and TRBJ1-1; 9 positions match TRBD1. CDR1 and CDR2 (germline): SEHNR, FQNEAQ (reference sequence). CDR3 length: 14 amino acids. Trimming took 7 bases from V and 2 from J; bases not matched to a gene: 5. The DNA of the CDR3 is TGTGCCAGCATCGTGGACAGGGGAAACACTGAAGCTTTCTTT. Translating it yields CASIVDRGNTEAFF.

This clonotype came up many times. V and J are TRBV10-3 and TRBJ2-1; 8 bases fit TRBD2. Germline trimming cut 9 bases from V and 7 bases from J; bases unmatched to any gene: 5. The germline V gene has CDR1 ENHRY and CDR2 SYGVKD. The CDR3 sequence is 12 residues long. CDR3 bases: TGTGCCATGTCGGGGGGGCCGAATGAGCAGTTCTTC. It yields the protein CAMSGGPNEQFF.

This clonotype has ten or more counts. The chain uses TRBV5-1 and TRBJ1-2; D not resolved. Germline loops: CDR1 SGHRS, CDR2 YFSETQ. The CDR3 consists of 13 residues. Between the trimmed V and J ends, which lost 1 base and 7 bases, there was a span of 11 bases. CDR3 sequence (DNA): TGCGCCAGCAGCTTGAAAAGGGATTCTGGCTACACCTTC. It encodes CASSLKRDSGYTF.

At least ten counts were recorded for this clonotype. This chain's CDR3 is CASSYSGRSETQYF. In DNA, the CDR3 is TGTGCCAGCAGTTACTCGGGCAGGTCGGAGACCCAGTACTTC. The chain couples TRBV6-6 to TRBJ2-5; D is unclear. With 0 bases removed from V and 5 bases from J, the gap between germline ends came to 10 bases. Germline CDR1 reads MNHNY; CDR2 reads SVGAGI (reference sequence). The CDR3 consists of 14 residues.

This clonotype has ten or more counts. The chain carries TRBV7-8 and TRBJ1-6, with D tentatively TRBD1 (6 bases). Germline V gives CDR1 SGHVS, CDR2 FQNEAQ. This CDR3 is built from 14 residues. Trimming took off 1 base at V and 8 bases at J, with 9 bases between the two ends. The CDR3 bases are TGTGCCAGCAGCTTAGAACAGGGTTATTCACCCCTCCACTTT. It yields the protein CASSLEQGYSPLHF.

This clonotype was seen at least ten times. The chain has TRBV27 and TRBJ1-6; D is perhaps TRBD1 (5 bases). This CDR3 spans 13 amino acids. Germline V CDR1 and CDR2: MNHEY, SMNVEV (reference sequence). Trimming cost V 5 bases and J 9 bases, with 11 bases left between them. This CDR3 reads CASSPGHFSPLHF. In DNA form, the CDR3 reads TGTGCCAGCAGTCCCGGACATTTTTCACCCCTCCACTTT.

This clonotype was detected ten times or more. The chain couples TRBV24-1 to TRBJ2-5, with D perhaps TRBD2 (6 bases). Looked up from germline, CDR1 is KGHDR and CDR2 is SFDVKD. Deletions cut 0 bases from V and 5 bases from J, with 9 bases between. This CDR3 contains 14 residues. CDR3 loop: CATSDLSGGETQYF. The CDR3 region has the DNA TGTGCCACCAGTGATTTGTCAGGAGGGGAGACCCAGTACTTC.

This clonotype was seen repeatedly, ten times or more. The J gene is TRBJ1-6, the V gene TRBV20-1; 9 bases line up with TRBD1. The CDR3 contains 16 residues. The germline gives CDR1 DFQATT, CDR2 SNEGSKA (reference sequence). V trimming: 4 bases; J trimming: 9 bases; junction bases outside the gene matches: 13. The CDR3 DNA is TGCAGTGCTACCCTCGGGACAGGGACGGATGTTTCACCCCTCCACTTT. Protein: CSATLGTGTDVSPLHF.

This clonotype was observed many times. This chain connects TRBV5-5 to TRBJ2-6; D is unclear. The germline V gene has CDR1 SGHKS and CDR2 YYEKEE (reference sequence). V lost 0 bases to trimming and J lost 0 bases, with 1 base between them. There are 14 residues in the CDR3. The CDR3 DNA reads TGTGCCAGCAGCTTGGCCTCTGGGGCCAACGTCCTGACTTTC. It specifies CASSLASGANVLTF. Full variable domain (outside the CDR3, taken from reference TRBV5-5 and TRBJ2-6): DAGVTQSPTHLIKTRGQQVTLRCSPISGHKSVSWYQQVLGQGPQFIFQYYEKEERGRGNFPDRFSARQFPNYSSELNVNALLLGDSALYLCASSLASGANVLTFGAGSRLTVL.

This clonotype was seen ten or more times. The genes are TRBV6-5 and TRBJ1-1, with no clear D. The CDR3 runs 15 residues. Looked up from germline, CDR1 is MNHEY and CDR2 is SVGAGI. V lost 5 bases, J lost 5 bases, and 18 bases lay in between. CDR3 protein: CASSQRVTGKTEAFF. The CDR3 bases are TGTGCCAGCAGTCAACGAGTGACGGGAAAGACTGAAGCTTTCTTT.

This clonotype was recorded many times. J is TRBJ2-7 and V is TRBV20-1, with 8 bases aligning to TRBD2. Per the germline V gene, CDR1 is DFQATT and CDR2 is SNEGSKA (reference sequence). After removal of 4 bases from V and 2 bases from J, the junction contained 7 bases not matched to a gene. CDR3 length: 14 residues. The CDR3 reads CSANPSAGAYEQYF. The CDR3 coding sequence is TGCAGTGCTAACCCATCAGCGGGGGCCTACGAGCAGTACTTC.

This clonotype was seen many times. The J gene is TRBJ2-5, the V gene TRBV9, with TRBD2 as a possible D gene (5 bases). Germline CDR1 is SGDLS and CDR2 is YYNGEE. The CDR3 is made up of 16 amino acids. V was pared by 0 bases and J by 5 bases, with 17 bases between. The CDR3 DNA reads TGTGCCAGCAGCGTAGGCGGAGGAAGACCCCAGGAGACCCAGTACTTC. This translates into CASSVGGGRPQETQYF.

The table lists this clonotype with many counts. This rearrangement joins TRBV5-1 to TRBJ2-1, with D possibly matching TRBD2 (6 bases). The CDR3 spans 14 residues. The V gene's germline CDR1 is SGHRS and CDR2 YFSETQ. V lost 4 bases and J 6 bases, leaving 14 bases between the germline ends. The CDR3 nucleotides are TGCGCCAGCAGCCCCGGGAGTTTTGGCAATGAGCAGTTCTTC. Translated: CASSPGSFGNEQFF.

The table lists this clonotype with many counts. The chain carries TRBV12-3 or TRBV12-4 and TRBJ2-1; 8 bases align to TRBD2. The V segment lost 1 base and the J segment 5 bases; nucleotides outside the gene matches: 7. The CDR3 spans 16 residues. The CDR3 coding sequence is TGTGCCAGCAGTTTAGTCGGGATTAGCGGGGACAATGAGCAGTTCTTC. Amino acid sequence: CASSLVGISGDNEQFF.

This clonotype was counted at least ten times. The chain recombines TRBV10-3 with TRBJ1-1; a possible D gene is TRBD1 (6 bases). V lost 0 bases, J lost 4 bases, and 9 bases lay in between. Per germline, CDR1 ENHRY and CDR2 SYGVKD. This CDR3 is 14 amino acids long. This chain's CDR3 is CAISESMGATEAFF. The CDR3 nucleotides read TGTGCCATCAGTGAGTCTATGGGGGCCACTGAAGCTTTCTTT.

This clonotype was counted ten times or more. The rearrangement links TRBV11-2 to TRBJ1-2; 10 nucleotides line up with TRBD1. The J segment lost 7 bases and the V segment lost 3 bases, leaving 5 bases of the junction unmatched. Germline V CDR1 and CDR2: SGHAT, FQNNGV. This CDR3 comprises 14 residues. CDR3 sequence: CASSLGQGIGGYTF. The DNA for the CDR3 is TGTGCCAGCAGCTTGGGACAGGGGATAGGTGGCTACACCTTC.

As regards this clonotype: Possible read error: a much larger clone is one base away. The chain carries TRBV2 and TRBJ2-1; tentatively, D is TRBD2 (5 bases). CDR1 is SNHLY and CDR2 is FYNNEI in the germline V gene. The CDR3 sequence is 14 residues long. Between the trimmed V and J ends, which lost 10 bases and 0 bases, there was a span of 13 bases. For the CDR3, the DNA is TGTGCCATCGGGTCGGGGAGCTCCTACAATGAGCAGTTCTTC. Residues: CAIGSGSSYNEQFF.

CDR3 DNA sequence: TGTGCCAGCAGCGCTCGGGGCGGGACACAAGAGACCCAGTACTTC. It is translated as CASSARGGTQETQYF. The V call is TRBV7-6, the J call TRBJ2-5, with D perhaps assigned TRBD1 or TRBD2 (6 bases each). CDR3 size: 15 residues. V dropped 5 bases and J dropped 2 bases, with 15 bases sitting between them. The germline V gene has CDR1 SGHVS and CDR2 FNYEAQ.

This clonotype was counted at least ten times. CDR3 residues: CASSYRQGLTDTQYF. CDR3 bases: TGTGCCAGCAGTTACAGACAGGGTCTCACAGATACGCAGTATTTT. The genes are TRBV6-6 and TRBJ2-3; TRBD1 matches at 7 bases. V lost 2 bases to trimming and J lost 2 bases; unmatched junction nucleotides: 4. Germline V CDR1 and CDR2: MNHNY, SVGAGI (reference sequence). The CDR3 consists of 15 residues.

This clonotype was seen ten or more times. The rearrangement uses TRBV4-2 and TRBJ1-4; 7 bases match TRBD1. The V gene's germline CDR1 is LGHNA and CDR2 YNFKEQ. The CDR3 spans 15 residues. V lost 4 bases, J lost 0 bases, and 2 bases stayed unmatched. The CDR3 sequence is CASSLGQPTNEKLFF. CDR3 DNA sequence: TGTGCCAGCAGCCTGGGACAGCCAACTAATGAAAAACTGTTTTTT.

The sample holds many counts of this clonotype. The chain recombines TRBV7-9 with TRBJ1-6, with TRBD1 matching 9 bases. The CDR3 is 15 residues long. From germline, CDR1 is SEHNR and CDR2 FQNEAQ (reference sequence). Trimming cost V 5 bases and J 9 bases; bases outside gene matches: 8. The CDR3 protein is CASSHPGQGGSPLHF. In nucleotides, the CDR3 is TGTGCCAGCAGCCACCCGGGACAGGGTGGTTCACCCCTCCACTTT.

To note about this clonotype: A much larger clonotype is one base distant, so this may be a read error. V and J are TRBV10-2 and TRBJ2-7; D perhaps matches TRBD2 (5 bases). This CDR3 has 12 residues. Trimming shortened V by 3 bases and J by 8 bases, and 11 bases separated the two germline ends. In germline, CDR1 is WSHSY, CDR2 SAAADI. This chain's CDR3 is CASSDTEVKQYF. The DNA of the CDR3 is TGCGCCAGCAGTGATACGGAGGTGAAGCAGTACTTC.